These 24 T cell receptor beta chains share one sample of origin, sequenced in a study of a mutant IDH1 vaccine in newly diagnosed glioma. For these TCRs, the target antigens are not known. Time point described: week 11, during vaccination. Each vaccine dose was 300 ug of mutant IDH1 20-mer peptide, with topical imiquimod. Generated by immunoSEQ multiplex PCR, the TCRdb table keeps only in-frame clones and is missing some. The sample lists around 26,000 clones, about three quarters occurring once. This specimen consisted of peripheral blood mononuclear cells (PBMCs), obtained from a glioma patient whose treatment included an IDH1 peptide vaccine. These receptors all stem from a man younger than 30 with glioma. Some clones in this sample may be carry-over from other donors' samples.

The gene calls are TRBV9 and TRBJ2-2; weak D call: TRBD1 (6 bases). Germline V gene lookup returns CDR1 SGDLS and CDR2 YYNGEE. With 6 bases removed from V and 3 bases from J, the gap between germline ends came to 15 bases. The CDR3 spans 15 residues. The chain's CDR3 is CASNRQASDTGELFF. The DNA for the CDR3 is TGTGCCAGCAACCGACAGGCCTCGGACACCGGGGAGCTGTTTTTT.

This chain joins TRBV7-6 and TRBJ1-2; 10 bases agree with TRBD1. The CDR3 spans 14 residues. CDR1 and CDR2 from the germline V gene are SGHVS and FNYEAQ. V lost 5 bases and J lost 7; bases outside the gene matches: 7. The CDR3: CASSHRDRGGGYTF. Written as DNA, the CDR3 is TGTGCCAGCAGCCACCGGGACAGGGGTGGTGGCTACACCTTC.

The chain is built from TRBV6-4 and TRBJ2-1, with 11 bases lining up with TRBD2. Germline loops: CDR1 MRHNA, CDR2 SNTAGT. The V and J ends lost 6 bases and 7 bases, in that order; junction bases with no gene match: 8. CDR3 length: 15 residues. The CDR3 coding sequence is TGTGCCAGCAGCCGAACTAGCGGGAGCGAAAATGAGCAGTTCTTC. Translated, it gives CASSRTSGSENEQFF.

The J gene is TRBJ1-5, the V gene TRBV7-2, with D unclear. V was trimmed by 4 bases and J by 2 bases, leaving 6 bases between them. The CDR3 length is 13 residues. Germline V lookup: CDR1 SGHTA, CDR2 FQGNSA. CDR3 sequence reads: CASSSGRNQPQHF. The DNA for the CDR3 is TGTGCCAGCAGCTCCGGACGCAATCAGCCCCAGCATTTT.

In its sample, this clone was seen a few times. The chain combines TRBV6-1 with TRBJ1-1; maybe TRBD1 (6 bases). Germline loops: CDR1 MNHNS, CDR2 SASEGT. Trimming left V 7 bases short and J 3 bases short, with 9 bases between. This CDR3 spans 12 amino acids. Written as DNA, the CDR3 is TGTGCCAGCAACGCAGGGGACACTGAAGCTTTCTTT. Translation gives CASNAGDTEAFF.

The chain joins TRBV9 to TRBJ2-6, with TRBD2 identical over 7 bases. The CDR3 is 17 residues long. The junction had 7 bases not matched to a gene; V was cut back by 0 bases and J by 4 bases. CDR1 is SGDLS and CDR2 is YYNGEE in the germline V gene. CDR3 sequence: CASSVALGGSGANVLTF. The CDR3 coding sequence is TGTGCCAGCAGCGTAGCTCTGGGGGGGTCCGGGGCCAACGTCCTGACTTTC.

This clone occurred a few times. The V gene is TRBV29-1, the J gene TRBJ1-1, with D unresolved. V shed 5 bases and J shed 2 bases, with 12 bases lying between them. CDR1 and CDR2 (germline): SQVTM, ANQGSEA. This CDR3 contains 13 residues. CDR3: CSVKQDPNTEAFF. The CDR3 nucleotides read TGCAGCGTTAAGCAGGACCCAAACACTGAAGCTTTCTTT.

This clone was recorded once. For the CDR3, the DNA is TGTGCCAGCAGTTTAACCGGCTACAATGAGCAGTTCTTC. Protein sequence: CASSLTGYNEQFF. The chain uses TRBV27 and TRBJ2-1; D is uncertain. The CDR3 has 13 residues. The germline V gene encodes CDR1 MNHEY and CDR2 SMNVEV (reference sequence). With 2 bases removed from V and 3 bases from J, the gap between germline ends came to 5 bases.

As DNA, the CDR3 is TGTGCCTTAAAGGACTGGAACACTGAAGCTTTCTTT. This sequence encodes CALKDWNTEAFF. The chain employs TRBV30 and TRBJ1-1; D gene ambiguous. The V gene lost 7 bases and the J gene lost 1 base, with 10 bases spanning the gap. Germline loops: CDR1 GTSNPN, CDR2 SVGIG (reference sequence). This CDR3 contains 12 residues.

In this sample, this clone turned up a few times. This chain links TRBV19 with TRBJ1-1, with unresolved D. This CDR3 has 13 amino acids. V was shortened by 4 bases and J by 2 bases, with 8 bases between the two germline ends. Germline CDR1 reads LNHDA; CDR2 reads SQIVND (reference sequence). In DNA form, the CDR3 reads TGTGCCAGTAGTAAAGTCACAAACACTGAAGCTTTCTTT. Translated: CASSKVTNTEAFF.

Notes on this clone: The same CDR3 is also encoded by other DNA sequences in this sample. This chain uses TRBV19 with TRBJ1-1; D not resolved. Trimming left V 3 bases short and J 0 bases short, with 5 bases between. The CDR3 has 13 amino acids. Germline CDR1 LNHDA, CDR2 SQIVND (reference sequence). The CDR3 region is CASSIRLNTEAFF. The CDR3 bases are TGTGCCAGTAGTATTCGTTTGAACACTGAAGCTTTCTTT.

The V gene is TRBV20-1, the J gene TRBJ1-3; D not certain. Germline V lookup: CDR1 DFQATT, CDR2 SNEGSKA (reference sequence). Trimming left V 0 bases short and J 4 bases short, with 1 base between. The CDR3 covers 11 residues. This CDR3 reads CSAREGNTIYF. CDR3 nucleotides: TGCAGTGCTAGAGAAGGAAACACCATATATTTT.

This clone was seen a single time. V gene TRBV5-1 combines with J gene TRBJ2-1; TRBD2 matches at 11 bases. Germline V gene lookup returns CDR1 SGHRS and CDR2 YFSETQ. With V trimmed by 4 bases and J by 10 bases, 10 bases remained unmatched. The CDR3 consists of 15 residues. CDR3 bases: TGCGCCAGCAGCGCCGGGACTAGCGGACGCAAGGAGCAGTTCTTC. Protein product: CASSAGTSGRKEQFF.

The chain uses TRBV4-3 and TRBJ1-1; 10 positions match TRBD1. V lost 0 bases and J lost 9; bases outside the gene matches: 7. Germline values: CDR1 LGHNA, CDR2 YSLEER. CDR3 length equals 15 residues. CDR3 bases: TGCGCCAGCAGCCAAGACCGACAGGGGGCGGCCAAAGCTTTCTTT. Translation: CASSQDRQGAAKAFF.

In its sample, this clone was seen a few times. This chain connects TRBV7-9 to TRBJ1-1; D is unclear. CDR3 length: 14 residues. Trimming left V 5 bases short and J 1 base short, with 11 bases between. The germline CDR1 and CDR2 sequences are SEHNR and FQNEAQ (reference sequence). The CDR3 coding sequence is TGTGCCAGCAGCCCTACGGGCCCGAACACTGAAGCTTTCTTT. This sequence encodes CASSPTGPNTEAFF.

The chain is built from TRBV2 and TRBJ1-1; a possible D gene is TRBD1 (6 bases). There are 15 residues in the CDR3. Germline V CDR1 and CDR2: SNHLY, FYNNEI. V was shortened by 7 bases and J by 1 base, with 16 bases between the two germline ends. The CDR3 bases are TGTGCCAGCACCCAAAGGGGGGGAGGGAACACTGAAGCTTTCTTT. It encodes CASTQRGGGNTEAFF.

CDR3 loop: CSVERTVQETQYF. CDR3 in DNA: TGCAGCGTTGAAAGGACAGTCCAAGAGACCCAGTACTTC. The rearrangement links TRBV29-1 to TRBJ2-5; the D gene is possibly TRBD1 (6 bases). Germline assignment: CDR1 SQVTM and CDR2 ANQGSEA. V was clipped by 2 bases and J by 1 base, with 8 bases between them. This CDR3 contains 13 residues.

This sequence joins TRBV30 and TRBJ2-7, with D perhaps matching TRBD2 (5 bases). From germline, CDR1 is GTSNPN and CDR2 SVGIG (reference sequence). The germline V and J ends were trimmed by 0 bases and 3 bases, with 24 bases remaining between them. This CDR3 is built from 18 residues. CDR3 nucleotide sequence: TGTGCCTGGAGTGTAAGGCGGACTGGGCAGGCCAAAAGCTACGAGCAGTACTTC. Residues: CAWSVRRTGQAKSYEQYF. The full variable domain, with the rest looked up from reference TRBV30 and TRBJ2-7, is SQTIHQWPATLVQPVGSPLSLECTVEGTSNPNLYWYRQAAGRGLQLLFYSVGIGQISSEVPQNLSASRPQDRQFILSSKKLLLSDSGFYLCAWSVRRTGQAKSYEQYFGPGTRLTVT.

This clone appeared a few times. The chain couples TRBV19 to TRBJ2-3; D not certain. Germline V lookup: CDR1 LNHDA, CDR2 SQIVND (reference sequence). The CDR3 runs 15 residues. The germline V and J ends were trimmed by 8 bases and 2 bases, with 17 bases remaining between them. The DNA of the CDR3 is TGTGCCAGTGCCCCGGGCAGCCTACTCACAGATACGCAGTATTTT. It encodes CASAPGSLLTDTQYF.

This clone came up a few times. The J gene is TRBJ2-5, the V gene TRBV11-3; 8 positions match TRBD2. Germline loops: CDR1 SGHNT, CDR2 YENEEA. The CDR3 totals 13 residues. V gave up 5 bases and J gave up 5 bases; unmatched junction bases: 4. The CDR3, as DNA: TGTGCCAGCAGCCCGGGGGGGCGGGAGACCCAGTACTTC. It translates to CASSPGGRETQYF.

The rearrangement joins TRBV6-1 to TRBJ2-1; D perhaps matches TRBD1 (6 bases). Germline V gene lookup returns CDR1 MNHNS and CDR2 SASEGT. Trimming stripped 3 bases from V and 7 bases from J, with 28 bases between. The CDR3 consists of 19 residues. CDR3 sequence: CASSDPATGLRSPVNEQFF. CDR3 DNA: TGTGCCAGCAGTGACCCGGCGACAGGCTTAAGGTCCCCGGTGAATGAGCAGTTCTTC.

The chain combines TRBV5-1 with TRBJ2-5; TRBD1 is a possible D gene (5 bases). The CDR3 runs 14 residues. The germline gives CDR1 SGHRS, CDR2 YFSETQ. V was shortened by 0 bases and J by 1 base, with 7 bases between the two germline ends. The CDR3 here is CASSLGQFQETQYF. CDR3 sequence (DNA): TGCGCCAGCAGCTTGGGACAGTTCCAAGAGACCCAGTACTTC.

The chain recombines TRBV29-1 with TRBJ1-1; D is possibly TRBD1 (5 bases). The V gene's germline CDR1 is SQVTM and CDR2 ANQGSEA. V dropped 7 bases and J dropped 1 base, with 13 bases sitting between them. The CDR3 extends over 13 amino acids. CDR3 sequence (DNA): TGCAGCGCTGGAAGAGGGGCGAACACTGAAGCTTTCTTT. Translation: CSAGRGANTEAFF.

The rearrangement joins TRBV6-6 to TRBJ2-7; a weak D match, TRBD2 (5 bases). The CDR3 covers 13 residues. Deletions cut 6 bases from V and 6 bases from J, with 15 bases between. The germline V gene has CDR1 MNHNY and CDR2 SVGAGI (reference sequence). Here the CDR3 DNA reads TGTGCCAGCAGACTTTACCGGGAAGGCGAGCAGTACTTC. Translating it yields CASRLYREGEQYF.